The TCR beta chain described here comes from a study of T cell repertoires in ileal Crohn's disease. Across the study: Patients had a median 7.9-year disease duration, and roughly 38% were active smokers. Study-level points and caveats: Clonal expansions were more frequent in active smokers than non-smokers at surgery.

Only in-frame clones appear in the TCRdb table, and some are missing; sequencing was by immunoSEQ multiplex PCR. The sample lists roughly 3,500 clones, about four fifths occurring once. Germline CDR1 LNHDA, CDR2 SQIVND (reference sequence). The CDR3 totals 10 residues. V lost 8 bases, J lost 3 bases, and 4 bases lay in between. As to this clone: Its antigen is unidentified.

Sequences were obtained from ileal tissue. The chain joins TRBV19 to TRBJ1-2; D gene ambiguous. The receptor was derived from an adult with Crohn's disease. In DNA, the CDR3 is TGTGCCAGTTCTGACTATGGCTACACCTTC. Translation: CASSDYGYTF.